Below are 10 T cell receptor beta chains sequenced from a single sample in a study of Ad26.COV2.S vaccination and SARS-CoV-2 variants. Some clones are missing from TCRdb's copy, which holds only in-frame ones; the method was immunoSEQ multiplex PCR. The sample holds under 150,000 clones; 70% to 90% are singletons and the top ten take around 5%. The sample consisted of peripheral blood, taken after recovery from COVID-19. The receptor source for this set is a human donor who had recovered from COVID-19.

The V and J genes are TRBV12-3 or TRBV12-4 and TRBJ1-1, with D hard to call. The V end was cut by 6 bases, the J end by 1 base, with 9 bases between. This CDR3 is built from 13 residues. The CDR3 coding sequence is TGTGCCAGCAGCATCCAACCGAACACTGAAGCTTTCTTT. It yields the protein CASSIQPNTEAFF.

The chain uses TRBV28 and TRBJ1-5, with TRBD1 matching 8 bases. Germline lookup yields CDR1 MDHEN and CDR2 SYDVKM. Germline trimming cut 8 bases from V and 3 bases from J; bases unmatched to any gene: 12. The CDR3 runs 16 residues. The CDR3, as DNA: TGTGCCAGCTCCACGGCGGGACAGGCGGCCAATCAGCCCCAGCATTTT. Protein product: CASSTAGQAANQPQHF.

CDR3: CASSPIWVPSYEQYF. Here the CDR3 DNA reads TGCGCCAGCAGTCCCATCTGGGTACCCTCCTACGAGCAGTACTTC. The V and J genes are TRBV5-1 and TRBJ2-7; no reliable D call. The CDR3 extends over 15 amino acids. Trimming took 5 bases from V and 0 from J, leaving 15 bases between them. Germline V gives CDR1 SGHRS, CDR2 YFSETQ.

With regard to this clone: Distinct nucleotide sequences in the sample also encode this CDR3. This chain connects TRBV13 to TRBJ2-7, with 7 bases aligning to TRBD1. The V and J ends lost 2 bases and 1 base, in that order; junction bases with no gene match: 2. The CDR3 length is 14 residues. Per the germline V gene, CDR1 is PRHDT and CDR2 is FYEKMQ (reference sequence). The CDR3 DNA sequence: TGTGCCAGCAGCTTACGGGACAGTTCCTACGAGCAGTACTTC. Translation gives CASSLRDSSYEQYF.

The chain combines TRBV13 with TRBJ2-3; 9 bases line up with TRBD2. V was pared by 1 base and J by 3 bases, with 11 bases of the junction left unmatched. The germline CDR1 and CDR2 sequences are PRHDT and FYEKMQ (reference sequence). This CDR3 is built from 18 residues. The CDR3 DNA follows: TGTGCCAGCAGCTTAGTCCTCTTGCGGGGGGGCTCAACAGATACGCAGTATTTT. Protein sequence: CASSLVLLRGGSTDTQYF.

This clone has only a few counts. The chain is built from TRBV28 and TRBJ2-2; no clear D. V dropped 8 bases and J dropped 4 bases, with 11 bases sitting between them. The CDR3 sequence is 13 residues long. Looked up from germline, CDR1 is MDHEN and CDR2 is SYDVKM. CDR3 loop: CASQLTGTGELFF. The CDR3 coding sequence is TGTGCCAGCCAACTGACGGGCACCGGGGAGCTGTTTTTT.

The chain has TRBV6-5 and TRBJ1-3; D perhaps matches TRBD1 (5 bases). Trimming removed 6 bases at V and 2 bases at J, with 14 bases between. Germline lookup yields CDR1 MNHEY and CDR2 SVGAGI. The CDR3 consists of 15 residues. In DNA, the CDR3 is TGTGCCAGCAGAAATCAGGGTGTTGCTGGAAACACCATATATTTT. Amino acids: CASRNQGVAGNTIYF.

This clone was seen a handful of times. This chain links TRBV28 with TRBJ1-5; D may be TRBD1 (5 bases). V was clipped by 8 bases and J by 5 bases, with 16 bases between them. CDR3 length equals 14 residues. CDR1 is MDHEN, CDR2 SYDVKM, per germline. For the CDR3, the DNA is TGTGCCAGCGGGACCCGCAACAAATATCAGCCCCAGCATTTT. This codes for CASGTRNKYQPQHF.

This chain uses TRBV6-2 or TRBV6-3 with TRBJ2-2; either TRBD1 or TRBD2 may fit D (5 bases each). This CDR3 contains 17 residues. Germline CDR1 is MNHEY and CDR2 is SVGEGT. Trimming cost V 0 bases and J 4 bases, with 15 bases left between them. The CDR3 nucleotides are TGTGCCAGCAGTTACTCGCCCGGGGCTTTGGGCACCGGGGAGCTGTTTTTT. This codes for CASSYSPGALGTGELFF.

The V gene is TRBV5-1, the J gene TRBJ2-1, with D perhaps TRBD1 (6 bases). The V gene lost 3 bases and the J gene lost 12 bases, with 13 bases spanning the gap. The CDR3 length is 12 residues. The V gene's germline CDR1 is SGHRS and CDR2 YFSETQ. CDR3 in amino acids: CASSWDMERQFF. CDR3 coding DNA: TGCGCCAGCAGCTGGGACATGGAAAGGCAGTTCTTC.